A selection of T cell receptor beta chains follows, all from one sample in a study of blood T cell repertoires in COVID-19. Using immunoSEQ multiplex PCR, the repertoire was profiled, and TCRdb retains in-frame clones only, with some absent. The sample consists of approximately 140,000 clones, under 90% of them appearing once. The sequencing sample was made of PBMCs or T cells enriched from blood (not recorded which). The receptors here all came from a man aged 35 to 55 with acute COVID-19. CDR3s include the opening cysteine and the closing phenylalanine or tryptophan. D genes are given only for firm matches. Not every row has a clone size; where given, it reads once, few, many or a size class.

clone_size d_call j_call v_call cdr3_aa cdr3_nt
NA TRBD1 TRBJ2-7 TRBV9 CASNSGGADEQYF TGTGCCAGCAACTCAGGGGGAGCGGACGAGCAGTACTTC
NA NA TRBJ2-5 TRBV2 CASRAGGETQYF TGTGCCAGCAGAGCCGGCGGGGAGACCCAGTACTTC
NA NA TRBJ1-5 TRBV12-3/TRBV12-4 CASTPGWNQPQHF TGTGCCAGCACCCCAGGGTGGAATCAGCCCCAGCATTTT
few NA TRBJ1-1 TRBV12-3/TRBV12-4 CATRAAGNTEAFF TGTGCCACCCGGGCGGCGGGGAACACTGAAGCTTTCTTT
NA NA TRBJ2-7 TRBV7-2 CASSLGGGYSYEQYF TGTGCCAGCAGCTTAGGGGGAGGTTACTCCTACGAGCAGTACTTC
NA TRBD1 TRBJ1-2 TRBV27 CASSPTGGGYGYTF TGTGCCAGCAGTCCTACAGGGGGCGGCTATGGCTACACCTTC
NA TRBD1 TRBJ1-5 TRBV27 CASSLGTGNQPQHF TGTGCCAGCAGTCTCGGGACAGGGAATCAGCCCCAGCATTTT
NA TRBD2 TRBJ2-1 TRBV10-3 CAIRVPGLAGGSYNEQFF TGTGCCATCAGGGTCCCGGGACTAGCGGGAGGGTCCTACAATGAGCAGTTCTTC
NA NA TRBJ1-1 TRBV2 CASSLQGNTEAFF TGTGCCAGCAGCCTACAGGGAAACACTGAAGCTTTCTTT
NA NA TRBJ1-5 TRBV12-3/TRBV12-4 CASSIERQPQHF TGTGCCAGCAGTATAGAGAGGCAGCCCCAGCATTTT